The 11 T cell receptor beta chains presented below share a single source sample, sequenced in a study of T cell responses to AZD1222 COVID-19 vaccine. Sequenced by immunoSEQ multiplex PCR; TCRdb stores in-frame clones only, minus some. The profile shows about 150,000 clones, 90% of them singletons. Sequencing was performed on peripheral blood, taken on day 0 of AZD1222 vaccination. These receptors originate from an adult in good health.

Remarks on this clone: The same CDR3 is also encoded by other DNA sequences in this sample. The rearrangement links TRBV6-5 to TRBJ1-1; D ambiguous. V was pared by 6 bases and J by 5 bases, with 7 bases between. The CDR3 has 11 residues. CDR1 and CDR2 (germline): MNHEY, SVGAGI. The DNA for the CDR3 is TGTGCCAGCAGCTATGGGACTGAAGCTTTCTTT. Protein: CASSYGTEAFF.

This clone was seen just once. The chain joins TRBV6-6 to TRBJ1-2; possible D gene TRBD1, 5 bases. This CDR3 is built from 14 residues. Germline CDR1 and CDR2: MNHNY and SVGAGI (reference sequence). V was shortened by 0 bases and J by 8 bases, with 13 bases between the two germline ends. CDR3 in amino acids: CASSYSGGERGYTF. In DNA form, the CDR3 reads TGTGCCAGCAGTTACTCGGGAGGGGAGAGGGGCTACACCTTC.

The rearrangement links TRBV5-6 to TRBJ2-2; 7 bases agree with TRBD2. The CDR3 extends over 16 amino acids. Trimming cost V 0 bases and J 1 base; bases outside gene matches: 3. Germline V gene data show CDR1 as SGHDT and CDR2 as YYEEEE. CDR3 protein: CASSLAAGVNTGELFF. CDR3 sequence (DNA): TGTGCCAGCAGCTTGGCTGCGGGGGTGAACACCGGGGAGCTGTTTTTT.

This clone was seen a single time. The chain is built from TRBV6-5 and TRBJ1-4, with D possibly TRBD1 on 6 matching bases. Germline V gene data show CDR1 as MNHEY and CDR2 as SVGAGI. V was shortened by 2 bases and J by 7 bases, with 14 bases between the two germline ends. The CDR3 totals 15 residues. CDR3 residues: CASSYAGAQGEKLFF. The CDR3, as DNA: TGTGCCAGCAGTTACGCGGGGGCGCAGGGTGAAAAACTGTTTTTT.

This sequence joins TRBV7-3 and TRBJ1-5; 7 bases match TRBD1. Germline V gene sequence: CDR1 SGHTA, CDR2 FQGTGA. Trimming removed 6 bases from V and 0 bases from J; junction bases left unmatched: 8. The CDR3 length is 16 residues. CDR3: CASSSGGADSNQPQHF. As DNA, the CDR3 is TGTGCCAGCAGTTCAGGGGGGGCGGATAGCAATCAGCCCCAGCATTTT.

V is TRBV2 and J is TRBJ1-2; TRBD1 might be the D (5 bases). V lost 6 bases to trimming and J lost 0 bases, with 14 bases between them. Germline CDR1 and CDR2: SNHLY and FYNNEI. The CDR3 loop spans 15 amino acids. The DNA of the CDR3 is TGTGCCAGCAGGGTGGGGGGTCGAACTAACTATGGCTACACCTTC. This translates into CASRVGGRTNYGYTF.

V and J are TRBV6-5 and TRBJ1-2; tentatively, D is TRBD1 (5 bases). Trimming stripped 2 bases from V and 3 bases from J, with 10 bases between. CDR3 length: 14 residues. CDR1 and CDR2 from the germline V gene are MNHEY and SVGAGI. The CDR3: CASSYERGDYGYTF. The CDR3 bases are TGTGCCAGCAGTTACGAAAGGGGCGACTATGGCTACACCTTC.

This sequence joins TRBV30 and TRBJ1-3, with a tentative D call TRBD1 (5 bases). Looked up from germline, CDR1 is GTSNPN and CDR2 is SVGIG (reference sequence). V lost 4 bases and J lost 0, with 7 bases in between. This CDR3 spans 13 amino acids. The CDR3 sequence: CAWNQGSGNTIYF. The CDR3 DNA reads as TGTGCCTGGAATCAGGGCTCTGGAAACACCATATATTTT.

This clone was picked up one time. The chain couples TRBV28 to TRBJ1-1; TRBD1 matches at 7 bases. Trimming removed 7 bases from V and 5 bases from J; junction bases left unmatched: 16. There are 16 residues in the CDR3. Germline V CDR1 and CDR2: MDHEN, SYDVKM. The CDR3 loop is CASIRLTGVPRTEAFF. The CDR3 region has the DNA TGTGCCAGCATCAGACTTACAGGGGTACCGAGGACTGAAGCTTTCTTT.

The V gene is TRBV4-2, the J gene TRBJ1-1; no clear D. V was trimmed by 1 base and J by 4 bases, leaving 4 bases between them. The CDR3 loop spans 12 amino acids. The germline V gene encodes CDR1 LGHNA and CDR2 YNFKEQ. For the CDR3, the DNA is TGTGCCAGCAGCCAAGGGACCACTGAAGCTTTCTTT. Residues: CASSQGTTEAFF.

The rearrangement uses TRBV6-1 and TRBJ2-7; D remains ambiguous. Germline CDR1 MNHNS, CDR2 SASEGT. V lost 1 base, J lost 6 bases, and 13 bases lay in between. This CDR3 is built from 14 residues. The CDR3 is CASSEEVSISEQYF. The CDR3 DNA reads as TGTGCCAGCAGTGAAGAGGTCTCGATTAGCGAGCAGTACTTC.